This note documents a single T cell receptor (beta chain) sequence. Its antigen is as yet unknown. The sample is drawn from a study of post-analysis software for immune sequencing data. The CDR3 has 13 amino acids. Germline V gene lookup returns CDR1 SGHDT and CDR2 YYEEEE. Unique molecular identifiers were carried by the TCR beta cDNA libraries. Each CDR3 protein is one row after TCRdb ran MiXCR on the PCR reads. The sample consists of hundreds of thousands of distinct CDR3 sequences, 30% to 45% of them appearing once. Points from the study as a whole: When patients were compared with controls, four to six TRBV segments were more frequent, TRBV5-6, TRBV5-1 and TRBV20-1 among them.

The chain joins TRBV5-6 to TRBJ1-2; a weak D match, TRBD1 (6 bases). The source is a girl aged 10 to 17 with multiple sclerosis. Sequencing was carried out using blood. The CDR3 DNA reads as TGTGCTGGCAGCTTGAGGGGGAACTATGGCTACACCTTC. This gives the protein CAGSLRGNYGYTF.